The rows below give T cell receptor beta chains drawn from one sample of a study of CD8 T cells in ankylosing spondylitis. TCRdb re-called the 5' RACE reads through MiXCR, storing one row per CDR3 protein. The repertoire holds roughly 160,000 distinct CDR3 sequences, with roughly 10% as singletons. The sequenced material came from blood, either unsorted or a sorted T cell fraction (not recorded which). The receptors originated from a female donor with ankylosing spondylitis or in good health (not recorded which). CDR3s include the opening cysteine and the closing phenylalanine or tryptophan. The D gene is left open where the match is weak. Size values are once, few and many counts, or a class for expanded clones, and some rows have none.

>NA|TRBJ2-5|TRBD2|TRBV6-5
TGTGCCAGCAGTTACTTAGGGCTAGCGGCCCAAGAGACCCAGTACTTC
CASSYLGLAAQETQYF
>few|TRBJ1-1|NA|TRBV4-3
TGCGCCAGCAGCCCCAGCGGGTGGGGATTAACTGAAGCTTTCTTT
CASSPSGWGLTEAFF
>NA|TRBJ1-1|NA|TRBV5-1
TGCGCCAGCAGCTTTTGGGGGGACACTGAAGCTTTCTTT
CASSFWGDTEAFF
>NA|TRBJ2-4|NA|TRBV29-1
TGCAGCGCCCAGGGTGCCAAAAACATTCAGTACTTC
CSAQGAKNIQYF
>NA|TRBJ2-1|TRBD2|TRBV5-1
TGCGCCAGCAGAACCCCCTCGGACGGACCTAGCGGGAGGGTCTCCTACAATGAGCAGTTCTTC
CASRTPSDGPSGRVSYNEQFF
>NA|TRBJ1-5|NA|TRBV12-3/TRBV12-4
TGTGCCAGCAGTCCCCCCGGGGTCGGTAAGAGCAATCAGCCCCAGCATTTT
CASSPPGVGKSNQPQHF
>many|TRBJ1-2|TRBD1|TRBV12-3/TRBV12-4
TGTGCCACCCTAGGCCCTCAGGGACAGAATAACTATGGCTACACCTTC
CATLGPQGQNNYGYTF
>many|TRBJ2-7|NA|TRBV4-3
TGCGCCAGCAGCCAAGATAGGGATCCATCGGACGAGCAGTACTTC
CASSQDRDPSDEQYF
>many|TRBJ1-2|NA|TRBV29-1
TGCAGCGTTGAAGATTTGGGGGATGGCTACACCTTC
CSVEDLGDGYTF
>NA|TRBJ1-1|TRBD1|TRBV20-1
TGCAGTGCCGGGGACAGAACTGAAGCTTTCTTT
CSAGDRTEAFF
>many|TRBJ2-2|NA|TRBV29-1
TGCAGCGCCTTGAAGGGCACCGGGGAGCTGTTTTTT
CSALKGTGELFF
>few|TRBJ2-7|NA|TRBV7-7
TGTGCCAGCAGCCACGGAGAGGGCTACGAGCAGTACTTC
CASSHGEGYEQYF
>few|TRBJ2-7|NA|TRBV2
TGTGCCAGCAGTGTTGGAGGACAAACCTACGAGCAGTACTTC
CASSVGGQTYEQYF
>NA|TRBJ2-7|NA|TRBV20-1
TGCAGTGCCCTCCTGGGCGAGACCTACGAGCAGTACTTC
CSALLGETYEQYF
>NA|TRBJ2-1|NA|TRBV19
TGTGCCAGCCTCGGCAACCGATATTTGAATGAGCAGTTCTTC
CASLGNRYLNEQFF
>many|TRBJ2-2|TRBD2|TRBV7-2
TGTGCCAGCAGCTTAGTCGGGGGGGGGACCGGGGAGCTGTTTTTT
CASSLVGGGTGELFF
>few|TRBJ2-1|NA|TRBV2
TGTGCCAGCAGAGGCAACCACAATGAGCAGTTCTTC
CASRGNHNEQFF
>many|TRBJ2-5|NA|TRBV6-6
TGTGCCAGCTGGGAGGAGACCCAGTACTTC
CASWEETQYF
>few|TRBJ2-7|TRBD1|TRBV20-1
TGCAGTGCTAGAGCCCCGACAGGGTACTACGAGCAGTACTTC
CSARAPTGYYEQYF
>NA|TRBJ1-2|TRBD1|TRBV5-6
TGTGCCAGCAGCTTAACAGGGGAAGTCGATGGCTACACCTTC
CASSLTGEVDGYTF
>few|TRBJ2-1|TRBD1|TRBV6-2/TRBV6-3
TGTGCCACCCGACAGGGGGCAAACAATGAGCAGTTCTTC
CATRQGANNEQFF
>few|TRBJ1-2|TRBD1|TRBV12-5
TGTGCTAGTGGATATCCGGGACAGGGTGATGGCTACACCTTC
CASGYPGQGDGYTF
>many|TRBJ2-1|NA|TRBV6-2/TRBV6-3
TGTGCCAGCAGCCTCGGGGCCGAGCAGTTCTTC
CASSLGAEQFF
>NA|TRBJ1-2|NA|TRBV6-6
TGTGCCAGCAGTTACGCCGATTATGGCTACACCTTC
CASSYADYGYTF
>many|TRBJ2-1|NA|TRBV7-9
TGTGCCAGCGGGATGGAGGAACCTAATGAGCAGTTCTTC
CASGMEEPNEQFF
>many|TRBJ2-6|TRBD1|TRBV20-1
TGCAGTGCTAGGGATAGGGGACAGAGTTACTCTGGGGCCAACGTCCTGACTTTC
CSARDRGQSYSGANVLTF
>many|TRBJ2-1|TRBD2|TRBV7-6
TGTGCCAGCAGCTCTACTAGCGGGCCCTACAATGAGCAGTTCTTC
CASSSTSGPYNEQFF
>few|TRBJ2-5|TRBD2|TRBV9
TGTGCCAGCTCAAGGAGCGGGATAGAGGAGACCCAGTACTTC
CASSRSGIEETQYF
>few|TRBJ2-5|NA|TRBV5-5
TGTGCCAGCAGCTTGGATGGGGAAGAGACCCAGTACTTC
CASSLDGEETQYF
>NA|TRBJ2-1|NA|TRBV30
TGTGCCTGGAGCCTATCCGGGCCCCTCGGGAATGAGCAGTTCTTC
CAWSLSGPLGNEQFF
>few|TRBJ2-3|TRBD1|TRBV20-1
TGCAGTGCTAGCACCAGACAGGGGGCAAGCGGTACTTTCACAGATACGCAGTATTTT
CSASTRQGASGTFTDTQYF
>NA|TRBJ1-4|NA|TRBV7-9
TGTGCCAGCAGCCCGACGGGTTCCGAAAAACTGTTTTTT
CASSPTGSEKLFF
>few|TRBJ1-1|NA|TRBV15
TGTGCCACCAGGGAACCTACAGGGAACACTGAAGCTTTCTTT
CATREPTGNTEAFF
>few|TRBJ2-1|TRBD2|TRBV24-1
TGTGCCACCAGTGCCTTAACGGGAGGGCCCAATGAGCAGTTCTTC
CATSALTGGPNEQFF
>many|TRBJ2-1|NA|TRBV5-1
TGCGCCAGCAGCCTACCAGCGGGACACGATGAGCAGTTCTTC
CASSLPAGHDEQFF
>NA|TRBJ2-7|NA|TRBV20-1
TGCAGTGCTCAGGAAGGCGAGCAGTACTTC
CSAQEGEQYF
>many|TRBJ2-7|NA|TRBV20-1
TGCAGTGCTAGAGATGGGGGCCACGAGCAGTACTTC
CSARDGGHEQYF
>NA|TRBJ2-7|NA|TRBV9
TGTGCCAGCAGCCCAGATGGACGGATCTACGAGCAGTACTTC
CASSPDGRIYEQYF
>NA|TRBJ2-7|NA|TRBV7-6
TGTGCCAGCAGTTGGATTCATGACCCGGAGCGCTACGAGCAGTACTTC
CASSWIHDPERYEQYF
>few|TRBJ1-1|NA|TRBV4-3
TGCGCCAGCAGCCAAGTGGGGGGGACAAGCCCGAACACTGAAGCTTTCTTT
CASSQVGGTSPNTEAFF
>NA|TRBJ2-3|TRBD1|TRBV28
TGTGCCAGCAGTTTAGGGACAGGGGGCAGAGATACGCAGTATTTT
CASSLGTGGRDTQYF
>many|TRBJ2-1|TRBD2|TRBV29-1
TGCAGCGTTCTAGCGGGAGCCTACAATGAGCAGTTCTTC
CSVLAGAYNEQFF
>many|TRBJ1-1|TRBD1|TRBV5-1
TGCGCCAGCAGCTTGGGGACAGGGGGCCTCATGAACACTGAAGCTTTCTTT
CASSLGTGGLMNTEAFF
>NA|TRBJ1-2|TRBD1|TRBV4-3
TGCGCCAGCAGCCACAGCATCCGGGACAGATATGGCTACACCTTC
CASSHSIRDRYGYTF
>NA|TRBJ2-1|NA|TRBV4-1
TGCGCCAGCAGCCGCGGGGACAGAGACCTTATTACGCAGTTCTTC
CASSRGDRDLITQFF
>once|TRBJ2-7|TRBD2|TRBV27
TGTGCCAACAGTTTACCCTGGACTAGCGGGACCTACGAGCAGTACTTC
CANSLPWTSGTYEQYF
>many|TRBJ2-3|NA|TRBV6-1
TGTGCCAGCAGCACCGGGGGCGGGGATACAGATACGCAGTATTTT
CASSTGGGDTDTQYF